Listed here are 5 T cell receptor beta chains from one sample, sequenced in a study of cytomegalovirus exposure and HLA in healthy donors. PCR primers comprised 60 Vbeta and 13 Jbeta primers. Method: immunoSEQ multiplex PCR; TCRdb's copy keeps in-frame clones and lacks some. Among some 190,000 clones listed, less than 85% were seen once. Material: PBMCs. Source of these receptors: a boy younger than 10 in good health and CMV-seronegative.

The chain has TRBV15 and TRBJ2-2, with 7 nucleotides matching TRBD2. Germline V gene sequence: CDR1 LNHNV, CDR2 YYDKDF (reference sequence). The CDR3 is made up of 14 amino acids. Losses at the gene ends were 3 bases for V and 4 bases for J; bases not matched to a gene: 2. The CDR3 DNA reads as TGTGCCACCAGCAGTGGGAGGGGCACCGGGGAGCTGTTTTTT. Translation: CATSSGRGTGELFF. Variable domain in full (rest from reference TRBV15 and TRBJ2-2): DAMVIQNPRYQVTQFGKPVTLSCSQTLNHNVMYWYQQKSSQAPKLLFHYYDKDFNNEADTPDNFQSRRPNTSFCFLDIRSPGLGDTAMYLCATSSGRGTGELFFGEGSRLTVL.

V is TRBV18 and J is TRBJ1-1; tentative D call: TRBD1 (5 bases). Germline V gene sequence: CDR1 KGHSH, CDR2 LQKENI. This CDR3 region has 16 residues. The V end was cut by 4 bases, the J end by 3 bases, with 18 bases between. Here the CDR3 reads CASSLNLLQVDTEAFF. The CDR3 DNA sequence: TGTGCCAGCTCACTCAACCTTCTACAGGTAGACACTGAAGCTTTCTTT.

Many counts were recorded for this clone. This chain connects TRBV6-1 to TRBJ2-2; 8 nucleotides match TRBD2. The ends lost 2 bases at V and 5 bases at J; junction bases unmatched: 4. Germline assignment: CDR1 MNHNS and CDR2 SASEGT. CDR3 length equals 15 residues. CDR3 in DNA: TGTGCCAGCAGTGAATCGGCGGGGGGTACCGGGGAGCTGTTTTTT. This sequence encodes CASSESAGGTGELFF.

V is TRBV7-9 and J is TRBJ1-1; possibly TRBD1 for D (6 bases). Trimming took 5 bases from V and 1 from J, leaving 14 bases between them. This CDR3 is built from 15 residues. The germline CDR1 and CDR2 sequences are SEHNR and FQNEAQ (reference sequence). CDR3 sequence (DNA): TGTGCCAGCAGCGTGACGCAGGGGACGAACACTGAAGCTTTCTTT. Translation gives CASSVTQGTNTEAFF.

The chain employs TRBV25-1 and TRBJ2-5; the D is unclear. Per germline, CDR1 MGHDK and CDR2 SYGVNS. The length of the CDR3 is 13 residues. Trimming cost V 5 bases and J 0 bases, with 7 bases left between them. CDR3 DNA sequence: TGTGCCAGCAGTCTTACAAACCAAGAGACCCAGTACTTC. Translation gives CASSLTNQETQYF.